This T cell receptor (beta chain) was obtained from a study of T cell repertoires in cytomegalovirus infection. The overall study: Matching HLA type and CMV infection were both indicated by public TCR beta signatures.

TCRdb processed the reads anew with MiXCR; each CDR3 protein has one entry. The table records around 55,000 distinct CDR3 sequences, roughly 20% of them present only once. Germline values: CDR1 SEHNR, CDR2 FQNEAQ (reference sequence). Trimming removed 5 bases at V and 11 bases at J, with 18 bases between. The CDR3 contains 13 residues. This clonotype was observed a few times. The target antigen is unknown. The rearrangement links TRBV7-9 to TRBJ1-1; D might be TRBD1 (5 bases). Source: CD8+ T cells from cultured PBMCs, taken from culture after CMV antigen stimulation. The receptor's source is a human donor in good health (CMV status not recorded). Some clones in this sample may be carry-over from other donors' samples. DNA for the CDR3: TGTGCCAGCAGCCCCCCGGGGACTTTCGCGGCTTTCTTT. It translates to CASSPPGTFAAFF.